The subject of this entry is one T cell receptor (beta chain). The antigen it recognizes is unknown. The sample holds no much larger clone one base away, and base qualities are not on file. The data were taken from a study of blood T cells in healthy people across ages (dated by TCRdb to the mid-2010s). Some background on the complete study: In model experiments, roughly one uniquely barcoded TCR beta cDNA molecule per two T cells was captured by template switching. Using deep sequencing normalized with unique cDNA molecular identifiers, the study measured how TCR beta repertoire diversity changes with age. Donors were grouped into four age groups: young (average 16 years), middle-aged (over 35), aged (around 60) and long-lived (over 80). To avoid experimental bias, donors of different ages were spread randomly across the sequencing lanes. Using the same blood draw, the study looked at two additional independent replicas of 1 million unique cDNA reads for two donors, one aged 18 to 29 and the other aged 80 or older. General conclusions and limits of the study: The CMV infection status of donors was not known, potentially confounding age-related changes in expanded clonotypes. The long-lived group showed more naive CD4+ T cells, fewer expanded clones and increased TCR diversity than the aged group, suggesting age selection. Observed TCR beta diversity per million T cells fell roughly linearly with age, and a significant reduction was already apparent by age roughly 40. There was a strong correlation between observed TCR beta diversity and the percentage of naive T cells measured by flow cytometry. Estimates of total diversity based on one million sequenced T cells were regarded as lower bounds and as underestimates. Bulk unsorted PBMC profiling prevented conclusive comparison of naive and antigen-experienced compartments.

Libraries were built with 5' RACE. The sequencer listed for this sample is Illumina HiSeq 2500. The second PCR ran for about 7 to 11 cycles and used a J-beta primer mix along with a sample-barcoded 5' primer. A template-switch 5' adaptor carrying 12 random nucleotides introduced a unique molecular identifier onto each TCR beta cDNA molecule. Each sample yielded at least 2.5 million CDR3-containing paired-end reads. The Mint cDNA synthesis kit, primed by a TRBC-specific oligonucleotide, was used to synthesize first-strand cDNA from all RNA. Following uracil-DNA glycosylase treatment, all cDNA underwent a first 18-cycle PCR with the universal primers M1SS and BC2_uni_R. The study's own analysis went as follows. For normalization, 1 million high-quality reads, each with a distinct molecular identifier, were randomly selected from each sample. Reads sharing molecular identifiers were discarded rather than binned into consensus sequences. MiTCR, set to a Q25 quality threshold and the strictest error-elimination algorithm, was used for CDR3 identification, clonotype clustering and error correction. A nonparametric unseen species model using Euler transformation provided a lower-bound estimate of total TCR beta diversity. The raw public reads went through TCRdb reprocessing: fastp at Q25, MiXCR clone calling, in-frame beta chains kept. When rows share a CDR3 protein, they turn into one entry using the most common DNA and genes. The V and J calls here are based on TCRdb, not the publication. Across this sample there are 550,000 to 750,000 distinct CDR3 sequences, with 21% seen only once. The top ten clones comprise 3.6% of the sample.

Systemically healthy Caucasian individuals from Russia, around 38 in total and aged about 6 to 95 years, were included as donors. Each donor gave around 9 milliliters of peripheral blood, collected into EDTA-treated Vacutainer tubes. Ficoll-Paque density-gradient centrifugation was used to isolate PBMCs, with at least 7 million per sample. Trizol reagent was used to extract total RNA from PBMCs, with at least 6 micrograms per sample. Naive CD45RAhigh/CD27high T cell percentages were measured by flow cytometry on a PBMC aliquot from every donor. The sample was blood. The clonotype was recovered from a man in his sixties or seventies in good health.

This receptor has the CDR3 CASTEPGQGSGNTIYF. The DNA sequence is TGTGCCAGCACCGAGCCGGGACAGGGCTCTGGAAACACCATATATTTT. The rearranged segments are TRBV6-1 and TRBJ1-3, with TRBD1 matching 9 junction bases. Here V drops 7 bases and J drops 0 bases, and the junction holds 7 bases not matched to any gene. The CDR3 starts with the cysteine, ends with the phenylalanine, and has 16 residues. Kept here is only the CDR3 DNA, which spans 48 bases and is read in frame from base 1. The germline V gene specifies MNHNS as CDR1 and SASEGT as CDR2.